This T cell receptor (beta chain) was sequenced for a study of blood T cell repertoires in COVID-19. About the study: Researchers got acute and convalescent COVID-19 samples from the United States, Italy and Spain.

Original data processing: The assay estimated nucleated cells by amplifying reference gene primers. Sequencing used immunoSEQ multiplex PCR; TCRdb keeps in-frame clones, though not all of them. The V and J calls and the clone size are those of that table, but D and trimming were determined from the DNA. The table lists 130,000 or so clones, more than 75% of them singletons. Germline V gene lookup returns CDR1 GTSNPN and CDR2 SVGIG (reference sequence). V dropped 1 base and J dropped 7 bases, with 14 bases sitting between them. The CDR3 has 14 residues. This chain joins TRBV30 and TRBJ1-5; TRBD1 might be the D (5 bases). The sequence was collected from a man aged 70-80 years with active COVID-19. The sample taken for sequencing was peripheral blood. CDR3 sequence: CAWSGQGSWQPQHF. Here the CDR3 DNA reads TGTGCCTGGAGTGGGCAGGGTTCGTGGCAGCCCCAGCATTTT.